This TCR beta chain was sequenced for a study of OX40 agonist ivuxolimab in advanced cancers. Regarding the research as a whole: Ivuxolimab was a fully human IgG2 agonistic monoclonal antibody targeting the costimulatory receptor OX40 (CD134). Intravenous ivuxolimab was administered to patients every 2 weeks at six dose levels: 0.01, 0.1, 0.3, 1.5, 3 and 10 mg/kg. Of the approximately 50 patients in dose escalation, about 20 had hepatocellular carcinoma, some 15 had melanoma, 9 had renal cell carcinoma and 9 had head and neck cancer. In the dose-escalation cohort, 70% to 90% of patients were male, and the mean age was approximately 60 years with a range of about 20 to 79. Prior anti-PD-1, anti-PD-L1 or anti-CTLA-4 therapy was permitted, and 40% of dose-escalation patients had received checkpoint inhibitors. Partial responses occurred in three dose-escalation patients, of whom one had hepatocellular carcinoma and two had cutaneous melanoma. Peripheral TCRbeta sequencing aimed to test whether ivuxolimab altered TCR sequence diversity and caused clonal T-cell expansion. The paper describes the monotherapy dose-escalation part (N = 52 patients) of the phase I trial of ivuxolimab.

With regard to this clone: Its antigen is currently not known. There are no base qualities to consult, and no much larger clone falls within one base.

Genomic DNA was isolated from the sorted cells so that the TCRbeta CDR3 region could be sequenced. The immunoSEQ Assay was used to sequence the TCRbeta CDR3 regions. TCRdb limited this immuneACCESS table to in-frame rearrangements with V and J called. A share of clones is missing; checked studies link under half to unresolved V genes, and the rest is unexplained. This sample holds roughly 20,000 clones; roughly nine tenths were observed only once. Clones ranked in the top ten supply roughly 15% of the sample. General study outcomes and caveats: On average, CD8+ T cells showed more expanded clones than CD4+ T cells after ivuxolimab. In the 0.1-3.0 mg/kg groups, partial responders had among the lowest normalized peripheral clonal expansion, particularly in CD8+ T cells. Low levels of normalized T-cell clonal expansion were also seen in some patients who did not respond. Antigen specificity was not determined for the clonally expanded peripheral T cells. At doses of 0.1 to 3.0 mg/kg, clonal expansion of both CD4+ and CD8+ blood T cells was observed from baseline to week 6.

The trial excluded patients who had a history of autoimmune disease or who were on systemic immunosuppression. Peripheral blood for TCR sequencing was collected from all dose cohorts at baseline, on cycle 4 day 1, and on cycle 7 day 1. The samples were taken from a phase I, first-in-human, multicenter, open-label dose-escalation trial of ivuxolimab. Adults with locally advanced or metastatic melanoma, renal cell carcinoma, hepatocellular carcinoma or head and neck squamous cell carcinoma were enrolled in the trial. Before TCR sequencing, CD4+ T cells and CD8+ T cells were sorted from peripheral blood as separate populations. V is shortened by 3 bases, J by 8 bases, and the region joining them spans 13 bases. CDR1 and CDR2, looked up from the germline V gene, are SNHLY and FYNNEI. From its cysteine to its phenylalanine, the CDR3 spans 14 amino acids. The read is trimmed to its CDR3 DNA, 42 bases read in frame from base 1.

This specimen consisted of CD4+ or CD8+ T cells sorted from blood, obtained in a trial of the OX40 agonist ivuxolimab. This clonotype was obtained from an adult with an advanced solid tumor such as melanoma, head and neck, liver or kidney cancer. The rearranged chain carries TRBV2 and TRBJ2-2, with a tentative D call of TRBD1 or TRBD2, each matching 7 bases. The CDR3 here reads CASSEQGGRGELFF. The sequenced DNA: TGTGCCAGCAGTGAGCAGGGGGGGAGAGGGGAGCTGTTTTTT.